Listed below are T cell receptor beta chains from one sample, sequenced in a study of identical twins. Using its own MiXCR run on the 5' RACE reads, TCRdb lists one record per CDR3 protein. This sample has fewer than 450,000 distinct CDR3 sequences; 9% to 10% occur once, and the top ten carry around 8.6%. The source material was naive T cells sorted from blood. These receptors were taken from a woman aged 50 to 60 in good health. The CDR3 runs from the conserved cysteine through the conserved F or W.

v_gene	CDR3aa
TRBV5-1	CASSPIGQSEQFF
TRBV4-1	CASSQEGVTGELFF
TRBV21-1	CASSKVLAGGNEQFF
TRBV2	CASSVAGYNEQFF
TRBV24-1	CATSDPTSGRADTQYF
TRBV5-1	CASSLVAGTGNEQFF
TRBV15	CATSRDSRLAGEETQYF
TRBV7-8	CASSRTGGGTEALF
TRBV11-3	CASSLGSGTSYEQYF
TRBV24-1	CATSDFGTSGSIYNEQFF
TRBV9	CASSEGRQGYEQYF
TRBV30	CAWRGGGNTEAFF
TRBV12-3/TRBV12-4	CASRPSSISGELFF
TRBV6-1	CASSTPGQIYEQYF
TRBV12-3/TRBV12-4	CASAPGGTYYDEQFF
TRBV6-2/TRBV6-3	CASRLTGANVPQHF
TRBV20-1	CSATAPRYTGELFF
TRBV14	CASSHPGTFNEQFF
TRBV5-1	CASSLFPGLAGGYTGELFF
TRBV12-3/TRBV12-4	CASRVKRNSPLHF
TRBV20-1	CSARPGQRSAEAFF
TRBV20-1	CSARGKSPYEQYF
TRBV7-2	CASSFTVSEQYF
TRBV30	CAWSRQSPNTEAFF
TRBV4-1	CASSRSSGLSYEQYF
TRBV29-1	CSVEVGGGETQYF
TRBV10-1	CASSAPGLAGTDTQYF
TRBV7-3	CASSVGTDYGGYTF
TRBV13	CASSGGQGGTEAFF
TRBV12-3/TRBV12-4	CASSPGLAGLRLF
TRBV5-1	CASSLGVYEQFF
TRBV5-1	CASSMRQPEQYF
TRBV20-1	CSARDWKETQYF
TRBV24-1	CATKIGETQYF
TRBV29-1	CIASAGTTTNTGELFF
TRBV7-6	CASGLTSGRNEQFF
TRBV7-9	CASRLQRGASGNTIYF
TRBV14	CASSQQSVETQYF
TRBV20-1	CSASGLRQPQHF
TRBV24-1	CATSDRRGRALNEQFF
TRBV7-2	CASSTRQGSGNEQFF
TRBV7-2	CASSSKSGLLSYNEQFF
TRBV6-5	CASSYSTSGMNIQYF
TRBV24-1	CATSDFSSLAGNNEQFF
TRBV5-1	CASSLALGNQPQHF
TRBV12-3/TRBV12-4	CASRADQVAGELFF
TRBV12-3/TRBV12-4	CASSISGRETQYF
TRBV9	CASSVRSNEQFF
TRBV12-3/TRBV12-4	CASSLARAGVHNEQFF
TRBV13	CASSPGLAGAQKQFF
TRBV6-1	CASSEGLAGGSSYNEQFF
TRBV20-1	CSASFPAGSYEPYF
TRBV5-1	CASSQDRGDTGELFF
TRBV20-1	CSAPDRTSGIGEQFF
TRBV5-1	CASSSGTSGITDTQYF
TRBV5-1	CASRQLTSGGTGELFF
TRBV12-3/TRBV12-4	CASNQAGGGQPQHF
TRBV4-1	CATQLGAGLQETQYF
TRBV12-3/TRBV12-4	CASSGGTWVAHGREVSYEQYF